The rows below give T cell receptor beta chains drawn from one sample of a study of blood T cells in healthy people across ages. MiXCR, applied by TCRdb to the 5' RACE reads, yields one record per CDR3 protein. The sample contains roughly 500,000 distinct CDR3 sequences, approximately 25% of which appear only once. Material for sequencing was blood. Source of these receptors: a woman in her seventies in good health. Both conserved end residues are part of each CDR3. D genes are given only for firm matches. A row's size may be missing; if present it is once, few, many or a size class.

j_call: TRBJ2-5
v_call: TRBV29-1
clone_size: -
d_call: -
cdr3_nt: TGCAGCGTCCGACGACACCAAGAGACCCAGTACTTC
cdr3_aa: CSVRRHQETQYF

j_call: TRBJ2-5
v_call: TRBV12-3/TRBV12-4
clone_size: few
d_call: -
cdr3_nt: TGTGCCAGCAAGGTCCAGGAGACCCAGTACTTC
cdr3_aa: CASKVQETQYF

j_call: TRBJ2-2
v_call: TRBV20-1
clone_size: many
d_call: TRBD2
cdr3_nt: TGCAGTGCTAGAGATTCTGCGAGGACTAGCGGGACCGGGGAGCTGTTTTTT
cdr3_aa: CSARDSARTSGTGELFF

j_call: TRBJ1-1
v_call: TRBV20-1
clone_size: -
d_call: -
cdr3_nt: TGCAGTGCTAGAGGCCGGGGGAGGGGCACTGAAGCTTTCTTT
cdr3_aa: CSARGRGRGTEAFF

j_call: TRBJ1-6
v_call: TRBV10-3
clone_size: few
d_call: TRBD1
cdr3_nt: TGTGCCATCAGTGAGGCAGGGGGTCTGGATTCACCCCTCCACTTT
cdr3_aa: CAISEAGGLDSPLHF

j_call: TRBJ1-5
v_call: TRBV20-1
clone_size: -
d_call: TRBD1
cdr3_nt: TGCAGTGCTAGAGCCTCCGGACAGGGGGGCCAGCCCCAGCATTTT
cdr3_aa: CSARASGQGGQPQHF

j_call: TRBJ2-5
v_call: TRBV20-1
clone_size: -
d_call: -
cdr3_nt: TGCAGTGCTAGTAAGGGCCAAGAGACCCAGTACTTC
cdr3_aa: CSASKGQETQYF

j_call: TRBJ2-3
v_call: TRBV29-1
clone_size: -
d_call: -
cdr3_nt: TGCAGCGTTGAATCTAGCACAGATACGCAGTATTTT
cdr3_aa: CSVESSTDTQYF

j_call: TRBJ1-1
v_call: TRBV7-2
clone_size: -
d_call: -
cdr3_nt: TGTGCCAGCAGCTTAGGTCGGGGTTTGAACACTGAAGCTTTCTTT
cdr3_aa: CASSLGRGLNTEAFF

j_call: TRBJ1-2
v_call: TRBV10-3
clone_size: -
d_call: -
cdr3_nt: TGTGCCATCAGTCTAGACAGCAACTATGGCTACACCTTC
cdr3_aa: CAISLDSNYGYTF

j_call: TRBJ2-1
v_call: TRBV20-1
clone_size: -
d_call: TRBD1
cdr3_nt: TGCAGTGCTAGAGATTGGCGGACAGGCCATGAGCAGTTCTTC
cdr3_aa: CSARDWRTGHEQFF

j_call: TRBJ2-5
v_call: TRBV4-1
clone_size: -
d_call: -
cdr3_nt: TGCGCCAGCAGCCAAGGTGGAAAGACCCAATACTTC
cdr3_aa: CASSQGGKTQYF

j_call: TRBJ2-1
v_call: TRBV7-2
clone_size: -
d_call: -
cdr3_nt: TGTGCCAGCAAGTCGGCGGTCTCCTACAATGAGCAGTTCTTC
cdr3_aa: CASKSAVSYNEQFF

j_call: TRBJ1-6
v_call: TRBV10-3
clone_size: -
d_call: -
cdr3_nt: TGTGCCATCAGTGACAGGCCCGTTGCCGATTCACCCCTCCACTTT
cdr3_aa: CAISDRPVADSPLHF

j_call: TRBJ2-1
v_call: TRBV12-3/TRBV12-4
clone_size: few
d_call: -
cdr3_nt: TGTGCCAGCAGTCTAAGGGGAACTGAGCAGTTCTTC
cdr3_aa: CASSLRGTEQFF

j_call: TRBJ2-5
v_call: TRBV29-1
clone_size: once
d_call: -
cdr3_nt: TGCAGCGTTGACAGGTCCTACGACCAAGCGACCCAGTACTTC
cdr3_aa: CSVDRSYDQATQYF

j_call: TRBJ2-3
v_call: TRBV7-2
clone_size: -
d_call: -
cdr3_nt: TGTGCCAGCAGCTTAGCGCTAAGCGGCAGGGCGGCAGATACGCAGTATTTT
cdr3_aa: CASSLALSGRAADTQYF

j_call: TRBJ1-6
v_call: TRBV4-3
clone_size: -
d_call: TRBD1
cdr3_nt: TGCGCCAGCAGCCAACCAGGGGGATCACCCCTCCACTTT
cdr3_aa: CASSQPGGSPLHF

j_call: TRBJ1-2
v_call: TRBV18
clone_size: few
d_call: -
cdr3_nt: TGTGCCAGCTCACCACCTCCTGGGCAGAGTAACTATGGCTACACCTTC
cdr3_aa: CASSPPPGQSNYGYTF

j_call: TRBJ1-5
v_call: TRBV6-1
clone_size: few
d_call: TRBD1
cdr3_nt: TGTGCCAGCACCATTTTTGGACAGGGCAGGAGCAATCAGCCCCAGCATTTT
cdr3_aa: CASTIFGQGRSNQPQHF

j_call: TRBJ2-1
v_call: TRBV5-6
clone_size: -
d_call: -
cdr3_nt: TGTGCCAGCACCCTGGCAGGACCGGGAAGTAATGAGCAGTTCTTC
cdr3_aa: CASTLAGPGSNEQFF

j_call: TRBJ2-5
v_call: TRBV28
clone_size: -
d_call: TRBD2
cdr3_nt: TGTGCCAGCAGGATACAGCGGGGGGGGCAAGAGACCCAGTACTTC
cdr3_aa: CASRIQRGGQETQYF

j_call: TRBJ1-4
v_call: TRBV14
clone_size: many
d_call: -
cdr3_nt: TGTGCCAGCAGCCATTACGTACGGGAAAAACTGTTTTTT
cdr3_aa: CASSHYVREKLFF

j_call: TRBJ2-5
v_call: TRBV24-1
clone_size: few
d_call: -
cdr3_nt: TGTGCCACCAGTGACTCCGCTGCCGGGAAAGAGACTCAGTACTTC
cdr3_aa: CATSDSAAGKETQYF

j_call: TRBJ1-2
v_call: TRBV7-9
clone_size: -
d_call: -
cdr3_nt: TGTGCCAGCAGCGCGTCAGTCACTAACTATGGCCACACCTTC
cdr3_aa: CASSASVTNYGHTF

j_call: TRBJ2-4
v_call: TRBV7-2
clone_size: -
d_call: TRBD1
cdr3_nt: TGTGCCAGCAGCCCTGAGGGGGACAGGTCGAATAAGTACTTC
cdr3_aa: CASSPEGDRSNKYF

j_call: TRBJ2-3
v_call: TRBV7-2
clone_size: few
d_call: -
cdr3_nt: TGTGCCAGCAGTGTAAGCGGGCGGACCCTCCCTGGAGATACGCAGTATTTT
cdr3_aa: CASSVSGRTLPGDTQYF

j_call: TRBJ1-3
v_call: TRBV19
clone_size: -
d_call: -
cdr3_nt: TGTGCCACCCGGGAACAGGACTCTGGAAACACCATATATTTT
cdr3_aa: CATREQDSGNTIYF

j_call: TRBJ2-5
v_call: TRBV12-3/TRBV12-4
clone_size: -
d_call: TRBD1
cdr3_nt: TGTGCCAGCAGTTCATGGGACAGACAAGAGACCCAGTACTTC
cdr3_aa: CASSSWDRQETQYF

j_call: TRBJ2-2
v_call: TRBV29-1
clone_size: -
d_call: -
cdr3_nt: TGCAGCGTTGAATCGTCTAGCCACACCGGGGAGCTGTTTTTT
cdr3_aa: CSVESSSHTGELFF

j_call: TRBJ2-1
v_call: TRBV4-3
clone_size: once
d_call: -
cdr3_nt: TGCGCCAGCAGCCAAGGAGGAAAATACCTCGCAGTGGAGCAGTTCTTC
cdr3_aa: CASSQGGKYLAVEQFF

j_call: TRBJ1-2
v_call: TRBV5-1
clone_size: -
d_call: -
cdr3_nt: TGCGCCAGCAGTCAGGGCAGTTCAATCCGCAGCTACACCTTC
cdr3_aa: CASSQGSSIRSYTF

j_call: TRBJ2-3
v_call: TRBV6-2/TRBV6-3
clone_size: -
d_call: TRBD2
cdr3_nt: TGTGCCAGCAGTTACGCCTTGGACGGGGGGGCGGATACGCAGTATTTT
cdr3_aa: CASSYALDGGADTQYF

j_call: TRBJ2-2
v_call: TRBV20-1
clone_size: -
d_call: -
cdr3_nt: TGCAGTGCTAGAGATTTGGAAACCGGGGAGCTGTTTTTT
cdr3_aa: CSARDLETGELFF

j_call: TRBJ1-1
v_call: TRBV19
clone_size: few
d_call: -
cdr3_nt: TGTGCCAGTAGTATAGGGTTACCGGATAACACTGAAGCTTTCTTT
cdr3_aa: CASSIGLPDNTEAFF

j_call: TRBJ2-2
v_call: TRBV5-1
clone_size: few
d_call: -
cdr3_nt: TGCGCCAGCAGCTTTATGACCGAGAACACCGGGGAGCTGTTTTTT
cdr3_aa: CASSFMTENTGELFF

j_call: TRBJ1-4
v_call: TRBV5-4
clone_size: -
d_call: TRBD1
cdr3_nt: TGTGCCAGCAGCTCGGGGACAGGGGTTAATGAAAAACTGTTTTTT
cdr3_aa: CASSSGTGVNEKLFF

j_call: TRBJ2-6
v_call: TRBV28
clone_size: -
d_call: -
cdr3_nt: TGTGCCAGCAGTTTAGGGCGGCGCTCTGGGGCCAACGTCCTGACTTTC
cdr3_aa: CASSLGRRSGANVLTF

j_call: TRBJ1-5
v_call: TRBV12-3/TRBV12-4
clone_size: -
d_call: -
cdr3_nt: TGTGCCAGCAGTCCGGACGGCCTCAGCAATCAGCCCCAGCATTTT
cdr3_aa: CASSPDGLSNQPQHF

j_call: TRBJ2-5
v_call: TRBV19
clone_size: -
d_call: -
cdr3_nt: TGTGCCAGCAGTCAATCCGGCGGGACCGGCCCGTTCCAAGAGACCCAGTACTTC
cdr3_aa: CASSQSGGTGPFQETQYF

j_call: TRBJ2-2
v_call: TRBV7-2
clone_size: few
d_call: -
cdr3_nt: TGTGCCAGCAGCTTAGAACAGGGCGGGGAGCTGTTTTTT
cdr3_aa: CASSLEQGGELFF

j_call: TRBJ2-1
v_call: TRBV11-3
clone_size: few
d_call: -
cdr3_nt: TGTGCCAGCAGCTTATTATTGGCCAATGAGCAGTTCTTC
cdr3_aa: CASSLLLANEQFF

j_call: TRBJ1-2
v_call: TRBV28
clone_size: few
d_call: TRBD1
cdr3_nt: TGTGCCAGCAGCTCAATCCCGGGACAGGGGCGTATCTATGGCTACACCTTC
cdr3_aa: CASSSIPGQGRIYGYTF

j_call: TRBJ2-3
v_call: TRBV25-1
clone_size: -
d_call: -
cdr3_nt: TGTGCCAGCAGCCTCGATACCCATTGGGGAGATACGCAGTATTTT
cdr3_aa: CASSLDTHWGDTQYF

j_call: TRBJ2-7
v_call: TRBV7-2
clone_size: -
d_call: TRBD1
cdr3_nt: TGTGCCAGCAGCTTAACATGGACAGGGGGCTTCTACGAGCAGTACTTC
cdr3_aa: CASSLTWTGGFYEQYF

j_call: TRBJ2-2
v_call: TRBV2
clone_size: few
d_call: -
cdr3_nt: TGTGCCAGCAGGCAATGGGCGGGAAGGGGGAACACCGGGGAGCTGTTTTTT
cdr3_aa: CASRQWAGRGNTGELFF

j_call: TRBJ1-2
v_call: TRBV15
clone_size: once
d_call: -
cdr3_nt: TGTGCCACCAGCAGAGATCGGGTTGGGGGCTACACCTTC
cdr3_aa: CATSRDRVGGYTF